One TCR beta chain is described in this entry. What antigen it recognizes has not been identified. No much larger clonotype is one base removed from it; base qualities were not supplied. The data derive from a study of identical twins (dated by TCRdb to 2016 to 2017). About the study as a whole: TCR alpha and beta repertoires from monozygotic twins, unrelated adults of various ages and cord blood were deep-sequenced to test whether fetal clonotypes persist. To rule out contamination, replicate twin experiments were performed at different times with different library preparation protocols.

There are 15 amino acids in the CDR3, from cysteine to phenylalanine inclusive. The read is trimmed to its CDR3 DNA, 45 bases read in frame from base 1. After removal of 4 bases from V and 4 bases from J, the junction retains 5 bases not matched to a gene. CDR1 and CDR2 were assigned from the germline V gene (reference sequence) as SGHNT and YYREEE. Overall study results and their limits: Invariant T cells such as MAIT and iNKT could partly confound zero-insertion analyses, though diverse VJ usage argued against this for most clonotypes. Compared with coincidental sharing between unrelated individuals, an excess of low generation-probability sequences was observed among out-of-frame TCR alpha sequences shared between twins. Fewer insertions were carried by abundant cord blood beta clonotypes; a weaker similar trend was observed in young adult naive repertoires, while no such trend was observed in memory repertoires. In beta out-of-frame sequences, excess twin sharing was weaker, because having fewer shared sequences lowered the signal-to-noise ratio. Recombination models systematically underestimated out-of-frame TCR alpha sharing in monozygotic twins but agreed with sharing between unrelated individuals. Because the same donors could not be followed over many years, the conclusions depended on cross-sectional statistical analysis.

The library was generated by 5' RACE. Sequencer: Illumina HiSeq 2000. Template switching added a universal primer binding site, and the final cDNA carried a unique molecular identifier that allowed TCR cDNA molecules to be counted accurately. First-strand cDNA for TCR alpha and beta chains was synthesized from specific primers in the conserved constant-segment region. To control for contamination, every cDNA library was double barcoded, receiving both a SMART-Mk sample barcode and Illumina barcodes. Two successive PCR steps introduced TruSeq adapter sequences along with Illumina sample barcodes. The TCR alpha and beta cDNA libraries were sequenced on the Illumina HiSeq platform using custom primers. The paper's data handling went like this. MiGEC was used to process raw reads and extract unique molecular identifiers, and MiXCR was used to find CDR3 positions. For each individual, recombination models were inferred using an EM algorithm with the repgenHMM and IGoR tools. The analysis of shared clonotypes was done with the tcR package in R, with sharing normalized by the product of cloneset sizes. To study raw recombination without the effects of thymic and clonal selection, out-of-frame nonproductive sequences were analyzed. TCRdb ran its own pipeline on the public reads, namely fastp trimming at Q25 and MiXCR clone calling, and kept in-frame beta chains. Rows merge per CDR3 protein into single entries with the most common DNA and genes. Here the V and J calls rest on TCRdb's processing, not on the authors' analysis. The sample table shows some 300,000 distinct CDR3 sequences, and about 12% are seen once. Approximately 7.6% of the sample belongs to the ten largest clones.

Only healthy Caucasian donors were included. Three pairs of female monozygotic twins, all aged roughly 18 to 29 years, were included in the twin cohort. Positive isolation kits from Invitrogen were used to isolate CD4+ and CD8+ T cell populations. These same records also appear under a second study, on yellow fever vaccine responses in identical twins. Reported in the second study: According to the authors, in identical twins the way T cells responded to vaccination appeared partly convergent and partly personalized. The study precisely tracked vaccine-responding T cell clones in identical twins.

The specimen was CD8+ T cells sorted from blood. The chain couples TRBV5-4 to TRBJ2-1; 10 bases in between match TRBD2. The sequence was collected from a young woman in good health. The nucleotide sequence is given as TGTGCCAGCAGCCAAGGACTAGCGGAGTACAATGAGCAGTTCTTC. It encodes CASSQGLAEYNEQFF.